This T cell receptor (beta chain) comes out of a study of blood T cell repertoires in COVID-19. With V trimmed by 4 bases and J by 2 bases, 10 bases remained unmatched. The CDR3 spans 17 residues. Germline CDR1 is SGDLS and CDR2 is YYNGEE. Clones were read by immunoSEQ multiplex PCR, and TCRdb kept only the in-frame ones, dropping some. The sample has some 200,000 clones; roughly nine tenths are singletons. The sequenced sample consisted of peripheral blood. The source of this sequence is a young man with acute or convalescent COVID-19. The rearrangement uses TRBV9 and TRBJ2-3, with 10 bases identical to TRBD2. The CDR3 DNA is TGTGCCAGCAGCTTAAGGACTAGCGGACTTATCACAGATACGCAGTATTTT. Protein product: CASSLRTSGLITDTQYF.